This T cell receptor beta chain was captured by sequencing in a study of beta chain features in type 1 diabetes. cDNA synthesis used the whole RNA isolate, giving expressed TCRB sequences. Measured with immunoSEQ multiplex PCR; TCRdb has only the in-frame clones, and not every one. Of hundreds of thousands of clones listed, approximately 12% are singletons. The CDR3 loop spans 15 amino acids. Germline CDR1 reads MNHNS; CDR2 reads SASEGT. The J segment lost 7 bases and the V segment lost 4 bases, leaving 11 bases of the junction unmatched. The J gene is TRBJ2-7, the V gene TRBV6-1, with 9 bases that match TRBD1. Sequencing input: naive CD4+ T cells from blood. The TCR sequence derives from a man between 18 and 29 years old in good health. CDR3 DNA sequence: TGTGCCAGCAGTGGACCGGGACAGGGAGGTCTGGAGCAGTACTTC. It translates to CASSGPGQGGLEQYF.